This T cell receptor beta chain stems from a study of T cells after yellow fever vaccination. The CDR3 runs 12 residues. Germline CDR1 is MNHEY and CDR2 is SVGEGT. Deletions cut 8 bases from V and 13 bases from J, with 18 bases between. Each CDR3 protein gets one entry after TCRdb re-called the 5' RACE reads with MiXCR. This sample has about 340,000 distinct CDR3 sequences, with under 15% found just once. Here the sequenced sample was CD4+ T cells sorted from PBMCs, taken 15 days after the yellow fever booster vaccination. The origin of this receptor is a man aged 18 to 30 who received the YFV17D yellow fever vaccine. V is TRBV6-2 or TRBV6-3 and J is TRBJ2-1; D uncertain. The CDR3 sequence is CASADSPRRQFF. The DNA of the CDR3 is TGTGCCAGCGCTGACTCGCCCAGGAGACAGTTCTTC.